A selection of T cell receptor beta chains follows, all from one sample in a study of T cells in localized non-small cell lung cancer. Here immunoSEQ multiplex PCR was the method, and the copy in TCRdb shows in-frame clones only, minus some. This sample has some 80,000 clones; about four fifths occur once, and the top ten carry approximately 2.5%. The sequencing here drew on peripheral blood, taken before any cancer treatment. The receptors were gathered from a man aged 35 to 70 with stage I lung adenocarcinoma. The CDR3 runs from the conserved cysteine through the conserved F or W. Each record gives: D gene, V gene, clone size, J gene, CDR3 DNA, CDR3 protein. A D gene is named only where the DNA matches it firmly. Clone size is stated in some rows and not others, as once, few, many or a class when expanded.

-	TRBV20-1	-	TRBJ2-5	TGCAGTCCCAAGGGAGTTGCGACCCAGTACTTC	CSPKGVATQYF
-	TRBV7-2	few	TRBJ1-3	TGTGCCAGCAGCTTAGTCTCAGGGGATTCCGGAAACACCATATATTTT	CASSLVSGDSGNTIYF
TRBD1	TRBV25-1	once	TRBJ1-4	TGTGCCAGCAGAACAGACAGGGGGCGAGAGGAAAAACTGTTTTTT	CASRTDRGREEKLFF
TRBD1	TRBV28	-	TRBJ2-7	TGTGCCAGCAGCACAGGGGAGACCTACGAGCAGTACTTC	CASSTGETYEQYF
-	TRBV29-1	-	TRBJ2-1	TGCAGCGTTGTGGAGAGCGGGGACAATTTATACAATGAGCAGTTCTTC	CSVVESGDNLYNEQFF
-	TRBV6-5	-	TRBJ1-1	TGTGCCAGCAGTTACTTAGGGGGTTACACTGAAGCTTTCTTT	CASSYLGGYTEAFF
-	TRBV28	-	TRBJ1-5	TGTGCCAGCAGTTTCACGACAGTTGAGTATAGCAATCAGCCCCAGCATTTT	CASSFTTVEYSNQPQHF
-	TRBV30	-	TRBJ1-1	TGTGCCTGGAAAATTGCGGCGGACAGCTTCTTT	CAWKIAADSFF
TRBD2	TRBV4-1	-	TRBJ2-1	TGCGCCAGCAGCCAAGATCGAACGGGAGGGTGGAATGAGCAGTTCTTC	CASSQDRTGGWNEQFF
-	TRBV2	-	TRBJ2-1	TGTGCCAGCAGTGGTAGGTTAGCGGCTTACAATGAGCAGTTCTTC	CASSGRLAAYNEQFF
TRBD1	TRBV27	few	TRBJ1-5	TGTGCCAGCAGTTTAAGACAGGGGATGGATCAGCCCCAGCATTTT	CASSLRQGMDQPQHF
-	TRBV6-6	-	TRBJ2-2	TGTGCCAGCAGTCAAGTGGCCGGGGAGCTGTTTTTT	CASSQVAGELFF
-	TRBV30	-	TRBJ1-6	TGTGCCTGGAGGGGAGGACGCCTCCACTTT	CAWRGGRLHF
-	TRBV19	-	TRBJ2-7	TGTGCCAGTAGTATAGATGGGGCGCGGGGCTCCTACGAGCAGTACTTC	CASSIDGARGSYEQYF
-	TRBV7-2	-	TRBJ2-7	TGTGCCAGCCGAGGGGGGGCCCAGTACGAGCAGTACTTC	CASRGGAQYEQYF
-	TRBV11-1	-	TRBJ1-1	TGTGCCAGCACCATCTCCGGGACATTTAACACTGAAGCTTTCTTT	CASTISGTFNTEAFF
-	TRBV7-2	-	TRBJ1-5	TGTGCCAGCAGCCTCAGGGGATCTTATGACCAGCCCCAGCATTTT	CASSLRGSYDQPQHF
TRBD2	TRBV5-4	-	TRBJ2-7	TGTGCCAGCAGCGCCGGGACTAGCGGTCCCTACGAGCAGTACTTC	CASSAGTSGPYEQYF
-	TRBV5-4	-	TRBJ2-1	-	CASSFGSGTVKFF
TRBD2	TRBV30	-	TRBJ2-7	TGTGCCTGGGGGAGCGGGATAGGGGAGCAGTACTTC	CAWGSGIGEQYF
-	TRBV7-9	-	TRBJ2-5	TGTGCCAGCAGCTTCCAAGGGTCCGGGGAGACCCAGTACTTC	CASSFQGSGETQYF
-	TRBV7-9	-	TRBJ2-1	TGTGCCAGCAGCTCTCGGGTCGGTAACAATGAGCAGTTCTTC	CASSSRVGNNEQFF
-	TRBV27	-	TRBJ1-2	TGTGCCAGCAGTACAAACAGGGAGGGGGGCAATGGCTACACCTTC	CASSTNREGGNGYTF
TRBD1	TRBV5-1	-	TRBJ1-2	TGCGCCAGCAGCCGCGGGACAGGGGATAACTATGGCTACACCTTC	CASSRGTGDNYGYTF
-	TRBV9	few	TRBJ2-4	TGTGCCAGCAGCGGCCGAACAGGGTTAGACAAAAACATTCAGTACTTC	CASSGRTGLDKNIQYF
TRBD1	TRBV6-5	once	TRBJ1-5	TGTGCCAGCAGGACAGGGGGTAGAGATCAGCCCCAGCATTTT	CASRTGGRDQPQHF
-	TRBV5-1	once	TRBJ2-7	TGCGCCAGCAGCCCCGGAGCGCCCTTTAGTGAGCAGTACTTC	CASSPGAPFSEQYF
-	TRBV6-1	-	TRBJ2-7	TGTGCCAGCAGTGAATTTGGGACGGCCGTTCGCGAGCAGTACTTC	CASSEFGTAVREQYF
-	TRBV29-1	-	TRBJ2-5	TGCAGCGTTGAAACTACTAGGCCCAACTCCCGGGAGACCCAGTACTTC	CSVETTRPNSRETQYF
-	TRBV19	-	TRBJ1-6	TGTGCCAGTCAAGAGTTCGACGGGTCTAATTCACCCCTCCACTTT	CASQEFDGSNSPLHF
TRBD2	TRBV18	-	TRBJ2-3	TGTGCCAGCTCACCATTTTTAGCGGGAGAGAGGACAGATACGCAGTATTTT	CASSPFLAGERTDTQYF
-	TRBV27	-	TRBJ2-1	TGTGCCAGCAGTTTAACGGCTTGGCGGCAATACCGCTACAATGAGCAGTTCTTC	CASSLTAWRQYRYNEQFF
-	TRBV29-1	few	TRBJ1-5	TGCAGCGTCGGGGCCGGGCCCTTAAGGCCCCAGCATTTT	CSVGAGPLRPQHF
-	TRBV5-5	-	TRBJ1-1	TGTGCCAGCAGCTTCCAAGTTCTGTTGAACACTGAAGCTTTCTTT	CASSFQVLLNTEAFF
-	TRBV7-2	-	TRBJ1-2	TGTGCCAGCAGCTTAGATGGGGGGCGGAAGGGCTACACCTTC	CASSLDGGRKGYTF
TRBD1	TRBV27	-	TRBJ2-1	TGTGCCAGCAGTTCCTACAGGGGACCATACTCCTACAATGAGCAGTTCTTC	CASSSYRGPYSYNEQFF
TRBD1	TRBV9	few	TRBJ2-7	TGTGCCAGCAGCGTGGGGACAGGGACCTACGAGCAGTACTTC	CASSVGTGTYEQYF
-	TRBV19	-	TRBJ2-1	TGTGCCACCGGGACCTTTAGCAATGAGCAGTTCTTC	CATGTFSNEQFF
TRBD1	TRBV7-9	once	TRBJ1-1	TGTGCCAGCAGCCAGGGGGCAGCCGGTGACACTGAAGCTTTCTTT	CASSQGAAGDTEAFF
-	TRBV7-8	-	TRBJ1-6	TGTGCCAGCAGCTCCTGGATGGAGAATTCACCCCTCCACTTT	CASSSWMENSPLHF
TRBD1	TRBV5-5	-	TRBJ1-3	TGTGCCAGCAGCTTGGGGGCAGGGGGCAGGTCTGGAAACACCATATATTTT	CASSLGAGGRSGNTIYF
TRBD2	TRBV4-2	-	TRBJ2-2	TGTGCCAGCAGCCAATTCAGGACTAGCGGGAGTCTCACCGGGGAGCTGTTTTTT	CASSQFRTSGSLTGELFF
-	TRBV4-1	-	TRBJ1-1	TGCGCCAGCAGCCAAGGGGATACTGAAGCTTTCTTT	CASSQGDTEAFF
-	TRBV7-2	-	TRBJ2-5	TGTGCCAGCAGCCCTCCCTGGGCCCAAGAGACCCAGTACTTC	CASSPPWAQETQYF
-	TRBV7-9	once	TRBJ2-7	TGTGCCAGCAGCTTCCCGGATTCCTACGAGCAGTACTTC	CASSFPDSYEQYF
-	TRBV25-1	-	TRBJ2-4	TGTGCCAGCAGTGCCAAAAACATTCAGTACTTC	CASSAKNIQYF
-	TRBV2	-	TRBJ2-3	TGTGCCAGCAGTGTCCGGCGCCCAGATACGCAGTATTTT	CASSVRRPDTQYF
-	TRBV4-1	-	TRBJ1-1	TGCGCCAGCAGCCAAGAGGTCATAGGACCGAACACTGAAGCTTTCTTT	CASSQEVIGPNTEAFF
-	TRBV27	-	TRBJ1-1	TGTGCCAGCAGTTACAGGGCTGACACTGAAGCTTTCTTT	CASSYRADTEAFF
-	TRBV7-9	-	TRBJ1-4	TGTGCCAGCAGCCCGTCTTGGGGGGGCGCAAATGAAAAACTGTTTTTT	CASSPSWGGANEKLFF
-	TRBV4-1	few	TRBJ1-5	TGCGCCAGCAGCCAGGCCAGGGCAAATCAGCCCCAGCATTTT	CASSQARANQPQHF
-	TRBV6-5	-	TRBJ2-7	TGTGCCAGCAGTTTACTCTATAGCTCCTACGAGCAGTACTTC	CASSLLYSSYEQYF
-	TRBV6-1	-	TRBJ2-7	TGTGCCAGCAGTGAACCCCTACTAGCCTACGAGCAGTACTTC	CASSEPLLAYEQYF